The table lists the clone carrying this TCR beta chain with a few counts. These data are taken from a study of blood T cell repertoires in COVID-19. TCRdb's table, derived via immunoSEQ multiplex PCR, lists solely in-frame clones and lacks some. The sample records roughly 70,000 clones, around 78% being singletons. The CDR3 covers 15 residues. Between the trimmed V and J ends, which lost 5 bases and 4 bases, there was a span of 15 bases. The V gene's germline CDR1 is PRHDT and CDR2 FYEKMQ (reference sequence). The sequenced material came from peripheral blood. The rearrangement links TRBV13 to TRBJ2-1; D possibly corresponds to TRBD1 (5 bases). The source is a human donor in a cohort sampled during active COVID-19. The CDR3 nucleotides read TGTGCCAGCAGCCAGGGTTGGGTAACTTACAATGAGCAGTTCTTC. Its translation: CASSQGWVTYNEQFF.